These 30 T cell receptor beta chains share one sample of origin, sequenced in a study of tissue T cells after allogeneic stem cell transplantation. Clones were read by immunoSEQ multiplex PCR, and TCRdb kept only the in-frame ones, dropping some. The repertoire holds just over 25,000 clones, with 75% to 95% as singletons. The sample consisted of blood, taken before transplantation. The receptors come from a male donor aged 60 or over who later had graft-versus-host disease after an allogeneic stem cell transplant.

The CDR3 protein is CASSGTGTRNYGYTF. The CDR3 DNA is TGTGCCAGCAGCGGAACGGGGACTAGGAACTATGGCTACACCTTC. The chain uses TRBV5-5 and TRBJ1-2; tentatively, D is TRBD1 (5 bases). Germline lookup yields CDR1 SGHKS and CDR2 YYEKEE (reference sequence). Trimming removed 4 bases from V and 2 bases from J, with 15 bases in between. The CDR3 runs to 15 residues. The variable domain in full, with the rest retrieved from reference TRBV5-5 and TRBJ1-2, is DAGVTQSPTHLIKTRGQQVTLRCSPISGHKSVSWYQQVLGQGPQFIFQYYEKEERGRGNFPDRFSARQFPNYSSELNVNALLLGDSALYLCASSGTGTRNYGYTFGSGTRLTVV.

The V gene is TRBV24-1, the J gene TRBJ2-1, with TRBD2 matching over 13 bases. V shed 6 bases, J shed 8 bases, and the junction held 3 bases outside the gene matches. The CDR3 sequence is 14 residues long. Germline values: CDR1 KGHDR, CDR2 SFDVKD. CDR3 residues: CATSTSGRVHEQFF. CDR3 coding DNA: TGTGCCACCAGTACTAGCGGGAGGGTTCATGAGCAGTTCTTC.

This chain uses TRBV9 with TRBJ1-6; D might be TRBD1 (6 bases). Germline V gene lookup returns CDR1 SGDLS and CDR2 YYNGEE. There are 13 residues in the CDR3. V was trimmed by 2 bases and J by 10 bases, leaving 10 bases between them. The CDR3 is CASSVDQGSPLHF. The CDR3 coding sequence is TGTGCCAGCAGCGTGGACCAGGGGTCACCCCTCCACTTT.

The rearrangement joins TRBV25-1 to TRBJ2-2, with TRBD2 identical over 10 bases. In germline, CDR1 is MGHDK, CDR2 SYGVNS. The length of the CDR3 is 16 residues. The V and J ends lost 2 bases and 6 bases, in that order; junction bases with no gene match: 6. CDR3 in amino acids: CASSELAGVSPGELFF. CDR3 nucleotide sequence: TGTGCCAGCAGTGAACTAGCGGGAGTCTCCCCCGGGGAGCTGTTTTTT.

The chain carries TRBV19 and TRBJ2-2; a possible D gene is TRBD2 (5 bases). Trimming cost V 2 bases and J 0 bases, with 10 bases left between them. CDR3 length: 16 residues. Germline V gene data show CDR1 as LNHDA and CDR2 as SQIVND (reference sequence). The DNA for the CDR3 is TGTGCCAGTAGTATAAAGCGGATATCGAACACCGGGGAGCTGTTTTTT. This gives the protein CASSIKRISNTGELFF.

The chain links TRBV7-3 to TRBJ2-1, with D possibly matching TRBD1 (6 bases). Germline loops: CDR1 SGHTA, CDR2 FQGTGA. This CDR3 contains 16 residues. V dropped 5 bases and J dropped 0 bases, with 14 bases sitting between them. CDR3 nucleotide sequence: TGTGCCAGCAGCCGTACAGGGTCCAACTCCTACAATGAGCAGTTCTTC. Its protein is CASSRTGSNSYNEQFF.

The chain links TRBV21-1 to TRBJ2-2. TRBV21-1 is labeled a pseudogene. The CDR3 sequence is 13 residues long. The CDR3 region is CASSKGGAGELFF. DNA of the CDR3: TGTGCCAGCAGCAAAGGGGGTGCCGGGGAGCTGTTTTTT.

The rearrangement joins TRBV3-1 (or the pseudogene TRBV3-2) to TRBJ1-5; a weak D match, TRBD1 (5 bases). Germline assignment: CDR1 LGHDT and CDR2 YNNKEL (reference sequence). Trimming removed 3 bases from V and 2 bases from J, with 11 bases in between. The length of the CDR3 is 15 residues. The CDR3 loop reads CASSQAKTGNQPQHF. The CDR3, as DNA: TGTGCCAGCAGCCAGGCGAAGACAGGCAATCAGCCCCAGCATTTT.

CDR3: CATRGDRDKAEAFF. In nucleotides, the CDR3 is TGTGCCACCAGAGGTGACAGGGATAAGGCTGAAGCTTTCTTT. The V and J genes are TRBV10-3 and TRBJ1-1, with 7 bases lining up with TRBD1. Trimming took 10 bases from V and 6 from J; bases not matched to a gene: 14. The V gene's germline CDR1 is ENHRY and CDR2 SYGVKD. The CDR3 extends over 14 amino acids.

The rearrangement uses TRBV15 and TRBJ1-4; possible D gene TRBD1, 5 bases. The V end lost 3 bases, the J end lost 4 bases, and 12 bases lay between the germline ends. The CDR3 totals 15 residues. CDR1 and CDR2 (germline): LNHNV, YYDKDF (reference sequence). The CDR3 loop reads CATSRTGGSNEKLFF. CDR3 nucleotides: TGTGCCACCAGCAGGACGGGGGGGAGTAATGAAAAACTGTTTTTT. The full variable domain, rest sourced from reference TRBV15 and TRBJ1-4, is DAMVIQNPRYQVTQFGKPVTLSCSQTLNHNVMYWYQQKSSQAPKLLFHYYDKDFNNEADTPDNFQSRRPNTSFCFLDIRSPGLGDTAMYLCATSRTGGSNEKLFFGSGTQLSVL.

In its sample, this clone was seen once. The chain carries TRBV12-3 or TRBV12-4 and TRBJ2-3; D perhaps matches TRBD1 (6 bases). The CDR3 has 13 residues. The V end was cut by 7 bases, the J end by 2 bases, with 10 bases between. CDR3 nucleotides: TGTGCCAGCAAACAGGGCCACACAGATACGCAGTATTTT. Its protein product is CASKQGHTDTQYF.

The chain couples TRBV2 to TRBJ1-2; weak D call: TRBD1 (6 bases). Trimming shortened V by 6 bases and J by 3 bases, and 17 bases separated the two germline ends. Germline V gives CDR1 SNHLY, CDR2 FYNNEI. The CDR3 length is 15 residues. This chain's CDR3 is CASRLPGVGYYGYTF. The CDR3 DNA reads TGTGCCAGCAGACTACCAGGGGTGGGCTACTATGGCTACACCTTC. Filled out from reference TRBV2 and TRBJ1-2, the complete variable domain reads EPEVTQTPSHQVTQMGQEVILRCVPISNHLYFYWYRQILGQKVEFLVSFYNNEISEKSEIFDDQFSVERPDGSNFTLKIRSTKLEDSAMYFCASRLPGVGYYGYTFGSGTRLTVV.

This clone was observed once. The V call is TRBV5-1, the J call TRBJ2-5, with D perhaps matching TRBD2 (6 bases). Germline CDR1 and CDR2: SGHRS and YFSETQ. The CDR3 has 15 amino acids. Between the trimmed V and J ends, which lost 3 bases and 2 bases, there was a span of 14 bases. The CDR3 DNA reads TGCGCCAGCAGCTCCGGCCGGGGGAAACAAGAGACCCAGTACTTC. It is translated as CASSSGRGKQETQYF.

The V gene is TRBV7-2, the J gene TRBJ2-7, with D perhaps TRBD2 (6 bases). V was pared by 6 bases and J by 3 bases, with 24 bases between. The CDR3 totals 17 residues. CDR1 and CDR2 from the germline V gene are SGHTA and FQGNSA. CDR3 sequence reads: CASRGLSGRSSYYEQYF. In DNA form, the CDR3 reads TGTGCCAGCAGAGGTCTTTCGGGGAGGTCATCCTACTACGAGCAGTACTTC.

The chain carries TRBV6-5 and TRBJ2-3; 9 nucleotides line up with TRBD1. This CDR3 has 15 residues. Germline-derived CDR1 and CDR2 are MNHEY and SVGAGI. V shed 6 bases and J 4 bases; nucleotides not matched to a gene: 8. CDR3 coding DNA: TGTGCCAGCAGATCCGACAGGGGGTACGCAGATACGCAGTATTTT. It specifies CASRSDRGYADTQYF.

The chain carries TRBV29-1 and TRBJ1-5; D is possibly TRBD1 (5 bases). The V gene lost 4 bases and the J gene lost 7 bases, with 14 bases spanning the gap. The CDR3 is made up of 13 amino acids. Germline CDR1 SQVTM, CDR2 ANQGSEA. The CDR3 DNA sequence: TGCAGCGTTGCTGGACGTCGGGACCAGCCCCAGCATTTT. Translated: CSVAGRRDQPQHF.

The table lists this clone with a count of one. The chain uses TRBV3-1 (or the pseudogene TRBV3-2) and TRBJ1-2, with no clear D. CDR1 is LGHDT, CDR2 YNNKEL, per germline (reference sequence). V was clipped by 0 bases and J by 4 bases, with 12 bases between them. The CDR3 covers 15 residues. CDR3 protein: CASSQDPRGSYGYTF. The CDR3 bases are TGTGCCAGCAGCCAAGATCCCCGCGGTTCCTATGGCTACACCTTC.

The chain recombines TRBV9 with TRBJ2-5, with 7 bases that match TRBD2. V lost 3 bases and J lost 7; bases outside the gene matches: 6. The CDR3 sequence is 13 residues long. Germline V gives CDR1 SGDLS, CDR2 YYNGEE. The CDR3 coding sequence is TGTGCCAGCAGCGGTATCAGGGAGGGGACCCAGTACTTC. Amino acids: CASSGIREGTQYF.

CDR3 nucleotide sequence: TGTGCCAGCAGATCGGGACTAGCGGGAGGGCCATCTTACAATGAGCAGTTCTTC. Translated: CASRSGLAGGPSYNEQFF. This chain links TRBV7-9 with TRBJ2-1; 16 nucleotides line up with TRBD2. The CDR3 totals 18 residues. V was clipped by 6 bases and J by 4 bases; unmatched bases: 9. Germline V gene data show CDR1 as SEHNR and CDR2 as FQNEAQ (reference sequence).

The chain joins TRBV29-1 to TRBJ2-7; perhaps TRBD2 as D (6 bases). Germline-derived CDR1 and CDR2 are SQVTM and ANQGSEA. Trimming shortened V by 3 bases and J by 5 bases, and 11 bases separated the two germline ends. CDR3 length: 12 residues. CDR3 sequence: CSVEVGGNEQYF. The CDR3 DNA reads TGCAGCGTTGAGGTGGGAGGCAACGAGCAGTACTTC.

The chain links TRBV4-1 to TRBJ1-2; the D is unclear. CDR3 size: 15 residues. Germline values: CDR1 MGHRA, CDR2 YSYEKL. The ends were cut back, 1 base at V and 4 bases at J, with 13 bases in the middle. DNA for the CDR3: TGCGCCAGCAGCCAAGGGTTCTCTATGGGCTATGGCTACACCTTC. Protein: CASSQGFSMGYGYTF.

This clone was found once. The V call is TRBV3-1 (or the pseudogene TRBV3-2), the J call TRBJ1-5; 10 bases align to TRBD1. Germline CDR1 LGHDT, CDR2 YNNKEL (reference sequence). V gave up 4 bases and J gave up 1 base; unmatched junction bases: 7. The CDR3 runs to 17 residues. The CDR3 DNA sequence: TGTGCCAGCAGCCCGTGGGACAGGGGAGGGAGCAATCAGCCCCAGCATTTT. Encoded protein: CASSPWDRGGSNQPQHF.

The rearrangement uses TRBV4-2 and TRBJ2-1, with TRBD2 matching over 16 bases. CDR1 LGHNA and CDR2 YNFKEQ come from the germline V gene. V shed 0 bases and J 9 bases; nucleotides not matched to a gene: 8. The CDR3 runs 18 residues. As DNA, the CDR3 is TGTGCCAGCAGCCAAGAGGGAAGGGGACTAGCGGGAGGGGGTGAGCAGTTCTTC. It specifies CASSQEGRGLAGGGEQFF.

The chain couples TRBV5-1 to TRBJ1-1; TRBD1 matches 9 bases. The CDR3 runs 15 residues. Trimming cost V 4 bases and J 5 bases; bases outside gene matches: 9. The germline CDR1 and CDR2 sequences are SGHRS and YFSETQ. The CDR3 reads CASSENTGGSTEAFF. CDR3 coding DNA: TGCGCCAGCAGCGAGAATACAGGGGGCTCTACTGAAGCTTTCTTT.

The chain carries TRBV25-1 and TRBJ1-1; no firm D call. Between the trimmed V and J ends, which lost 5 bases and 4 bases, there was a span of 14 bases. The CDR3 sequence is 14 residues long. The germline CDR1 and CDR2 sequences are MGHDK and SYGVNS. The CDR3 loop is CASSMTLRRTEAFF. DNA of the CDR3: TGTGCCAGCAGTATGACCCTAAGGCGCACTGAAGCTTTCTTT.

The rearrangement joins TRBV3-1 (or the pseudogene TRBV3-2) to TRBJ2-7; D may be TRBD1 (6 bases). CDR1 is LGHDT and CDR2 is YNNKEL in the germline V gene (reference sequence). This CDR3 is built from 17 residues. The V end was cut by 2 bases, the J end by 4 bases, with 21 bases between. CDR3 sequence: CASSQRPTGSLPYEQYF. The CDR3 DNA reads as TGTGCCAGCAGCCAACGTCCCACAGGGTCATTACCTTACGAGCAGTACTTC.

V usage is TRBV6-5 and J usage is TRBJ2-5, with 8 bases identical to TRBD2. Germline V gene data show CDR1 as MNHEY and CDR2 as SVGAGI. This CDR3 has 15 amino acids. The V gene end was trimmed by 11 bases and the J gene end by 5 bases; junction bases not matched to a gene: 16. Here the CDR3 DNA reads TGTGCCTCGGGGGGGGCAGGGCAGGGCGGCGAGACCCAGTACTTC. Its translation: CASGGAGQGGETQYF.

The chain links TRBV12-3 or TRBV12-4 to TRBJ1-5; D is possibly TRBD1 (6 bases). The CDR3 is made up of 13 amino acids. V was pared by 6 bases and J by 4 bases, with 10 bases between. The CDR3 sequence is CASRGGGNQPQHF. CDR3 coding DNA: TGTGCCAGCAGGGGGGGCGGGAATCAGCCCCAGCATTTT.

This sequence joins TRBV2 and TRBJ1-1; no firm D call. Germline V gene sequence: CDR1 SNHLY, CDR2 FYNNEI. V was shortened by 2 bases and J by 0 bases, with 10 bases between the two germline ends. The CDR3 runs to 15 residues. The CDR3 nucleotides read TGTGCCAGCAGTGAATTGGGGTCCATGAACACTGAAGCTTTCTTT. Encoded protein: CASSELGSMNTEAFF.

This clone was picked up one time. The rearrangement uses TRBV11-2 and TRBJ1-5; D remains ambiguous. The ends were cut back, 6 bases at V and 4 bases at J, with 7 bases in the middle. CDR1 and CDR2 (germline): SGHAT, FQNNGV. The CDR3 extends over 12 amino acids. The CDR3 DNA follows: TGTGCCAGCAGTTCCCAAAATCAGCCCCAGCATTTT. Encoded protein: CASSSQNQPQHF.